This TCR beta chain was captured by sequencing in a study of blood T cell repertoires in COVID-19. Whole-study context: From T cells, B-cell-depleted T cells, or PBMCs came the material, which was cDNA or gDNA.

This clone appeared a single time. Method: immunoSEQ multiplex PCR; TCRdb's copy keeps in-frame clones and lacks some. The sample holds approximately 70,000 clones, about 85% seen once. Trimming cost V 3 bases and J 1 base; bases outside gene matches: 6. Germline lookup yields CDR1 SGHNT and CDR2 YYREEE (reference sequence). The CDR3 spans 15 residues. This TCR derives from a woman in her forties or fifties with COVID-19, enrolled during active disease. The sample was peripheral blood. The chain links TRBV5-4 to TRBJ2-5, with 7 positions matching TRBD1. The DNA of the CDR3 is TGTGCCAGCAGCTACCTCCGGGACAGCCAAGAGACCCAGTACTTC. This sequence encodes CASSYLRDSQETQYF.